The 5 T cell receptor beta chains below all came from one sample that was sequenced in a study of T cell repertoires in cytomegalovirus infection (dated by TCRdb to between 2018 and 2020). Instrument used: Illumina HiSeq 1500. TCRdb trimmed public reads at Q25 via fastp, called clones via MiXCR and kept in-frame beta chains. Every CDR3 protein is listed once, alongside the most common genes and DNA of its rows. Counted in this sample were under 250,000 distinct CDR3 sequences; approximately 6.7% of them appeared once. The ten largest make up around 6.5% of the sample. Sequencing was performed on PBMCs. Every receptor here comes from a human donor in good health (CMV status not recorded). Some clones in this sample may be carry-over from other donors' samples.

This clonotype was seen a few times. The genes are TRBV28 and TRBJ2-5; either TRBD1 or TRBD2 may fit D (6 bases each). The germline gives CDR1 MDHEN, CDR2 SYDVKM. The CDR3 contains 13 residues. V lost 7 bases, J lost 4 bases, and 13 bases lay in between. The CDR3 is CASTLPGAETQYF. The CDR3 DNA follows: TGTGCCAGCACCTTACCGGGGGCAGAGACCCAGTACTTC.

This clonotype was seen repeatedly, ten times or more. The chain has TRBV7-8 and TRBJ2-2; the match to TRBD2 covers 10 bases. V gave up 1 base and J gave up 1 base; unmatched junction bases: 3. Germline-derived CDR1 and CDR2 are SGHVS and FQNEAQ. This CDR3 spans 17 amino acids. The chain's CDR3 is CASSLGPSGGNTGELFF. CDR3 DNA sequence: TGTGCCAGCAGCTTAGGTCCTAGCGGGGGGAACACCGGGGAGCTGTTTTTT.

This clonotype was recorded a few times. The germline gene is not matched at one end of the junction; a read error may be the cause. The chain carries TRBV29-1 and TRBJ2-5; 8 nucleotides align to TRBD1. This CDR3 contains 14 residues. Germline V lookup: CDR1 SQVTM, CDR2 ANQGSEA. In DNA, the CDR3 is TGCAGCGTTAGAAAAGGGACAGGCCAACAGACCCAGTACTTC. Amino acid sequence: CSVRKGTGQQTQYF.

This clonotype has a count of ten or more. The chain carries TRBV12-3 or TRBV12-4 and TRBJ1-2; 8 bases are shared with TRBD1. V shed 3 bases, J shed 5 bases, and the junction held 5 bases outside the gene matches. The CDR3 has 14 residues. The CDR3 region is CASSLRTGIYGYTF. CDR3 in DNA: TGTGCCAGCAGTTTGAGGACAGGGATATATGGCTACACCTTC.

The gene calls are TRBV9 and TRBJ2-1; D may be TRBD1 or TRBD2 (5 bases each). Trimming left V 1 base short and J 11 bases short, with 19 bases between. Germline loops: CDR1 SGDLS, CDR2 YYNGEE. The CDR3 runs to 15 residues. The CDR3 spells CASSVYYGARDKQFF. For the CDR3, the DNA is TGTGCCAGCAGCGTATATTACGGGGCACGCGATAAGCAGTTCTTC.